These 13 T cell receptor beta chains share one sample of origin, sequenced in a study of T cell repertoires in cytomegalovirus infection. TCRdb independently ran MiXCR on the reads; one entry per CDR3 protein. This sample has roughly 600,000 distinct CDR3 sequences; roughly 24% occur once, and the top ten carry 6.5% to 10%. Material: CD8+ T cells from PBMCs. The receptors shown here come from a human donor in good health (CMV status not recorded). Some clones in this sample may be carry-over from other donors' samples.

This chain connects TRBV28 to TRBJ2-3, with a possible D match to TRBD2 (5 bases). The germline CDR1 and CDR2 sequences are MDHEN and SYDVKM. The CDR3 is 15 residues long. V was clipped by 11 bases and J by 0 bases, with 18 bases between them. DNA of the CDR3: TGTGCCGGTAGTTTACGACGGACTAGCACAGATACGCAGTATTTT. It yields the protein CAGSLRRTSTDTQYF.

This clonotype was seen ten or more times. This rearrangement joins TRBV7-9 to TRBJ1-1; a possible D gene is TRBD1 (5 bases). CDR1 and CDR2 from the germline V gene are SEHNR and FQNEAQ (reference sequence). V lost 9 bases to trimming and J lost 1 base, with 12 bases between them. The length of the CDR3 is 13 residues. The CDR3 sequence: CASILGTNTEAFF. As DNA, the CDR3 is TGTGCCAGTATCCTGGGGACGAACACTGAAGCTTTCTTT.

The chain recombines TRBV11-2 with TRBJ1-1, with 10 positions matching TRBD1. Germline assignment: CDR1 SGHAT and CDR2 FQNNGV. CDR3 length equals 14 residues. J was trimmed by 6 bases and V by 4 bases; bases with no gene match: 5. The CDR3 bases are TGTGCCAGCAGCTGGGGACAGGGGTTATCTGAAGCTTTCTTT. As protein: CASSWGQGLSEAFF.

This rearrangement joins TRBV4-3 to TRBJ2-5; a weak D match, TRBD2 (5 bases). The CDR3 sequence is 16 residues long. CDR1 LGHNA and CDR2 YSLEER come from the germline V gene. V was cut by 0 bases and J by 4 bases, with 15 bases left in between. CDR3 nucleotide sequence: TGCGCCAGCAGCCAAGATTCAGGAGGCCCCGGAGAGACCCAGTACTTC. As protein: CASSQDSGGPGETQYF.

A remark on this clonotype: This may come from a read error, since a much larger clone is one base off. The V call is TRBV7-9, the J call TRBJ2-1; D may be TRBD2 (5 bases). The CDR3 length is 11 residues. CDR1 and CDR2 (germline): SEHNR, FQNEAQ (reference sequence). V lost 4 bases and J lost 11, with 9 bases in between. CDR3 coding DNA: TGTGCCAGCAGCTACCGGGATAAGCAGTTCTTC. As protein: CASSYRDKQFF.

The CDR3 DNA sequence: TGTGCCAGCAGCCAACTACAGGGGGCCCAGTACTTC. This codes for CASSQLQGAQYF. The chain combines TRBV4-2 with TRBJ2-5, with 8 bases fitting TRBD1. J was trimmed by 9 bases and V by 2 bases; bases with no gene match: 2. Germline values: CDR1 LGHNA, CDR2 YNFKEQ. The CDR3 runs 12 residues.

Regarding this clonotype: This clone may be a read error of a much larger clone one base away. The V call is TRBV7-2, the J call TRBJ1-5, with 10 bases that match TRBD1. CDR1 SGHTA and CDR2 FQGNSA come from the germline V gene. The CDR3 is made up of 14 amino acids. Unmatched junction bases numbered 3, after V lost 5 bases and J lost 5 bases. The CDR3 loop reads CTSSRTGGYQPQHF. The CDR3 region has the DNA TGTACCAGCAGCCGGACAGGGGGTTATCAGCCCCAGCATTTT.

This clonotype was found a few times. The chain employs TRBV28 and TRBJ2-1; D is possibly TRBD1 (6 bases). Deletions cut 4 bases from V and 6 bases from J, with 13 bases between. The germline V gene has CDR1 MDHEN and CDR2 SYDVKM. CDR3 length: 14 amino acids. CDR3 region: CASSWTVLGNEQFF. The CDR3 DNA reads TGTGCCAGCAGTTGGACAGTTTTGGGCAATGAGCAGTTCTTC.

This clonotype showed up just once. At one boundary the junction diverges from the germline segment, which might be a read error. This sequence joins TRBV25-1 and TRBJ1-1, with D hard to call. Germline values: CDR1 MGHDK, CDR2 SYGVNS. CDR3 length: 16 amino acids. The CDR3 nucleotides are TGTACCAGCAGTGATTTGACCGGGCCTCAGAGGGCTGAAGCTTTCTTT. It is translated as CTSSDLTGPQRAEAFF.

V gene TRBV4-1 combines with J gene TRBJ2-6; 7 bases are a match to TRBD1. Unmatched junction bases numbered 14, after V lost 3 bases and J lost 6 bases. Germline V lookup: CDR1 MGHRA, CDR2 YSYEKL. The CDR3 is 18 residues long. In nucleotides, the CDR3 is TGCGCCAGCAGCCAGAGGCTGACAGGGCAATTTGAGGCCAACGTCCTGACTTTC. The encoded protein is CASSQRLTGQFEANVLTF.

The chain is built from TRBV6-8 and TRBJ2-3; D is perhaps TRBD2 (5 bases). The CDR3 covers 16 residues. V dropped 2 bases and J dropped 1 base, with 13 bases sitting between them. Germline loops: CDR1 MNHGY, CDR2 SAAAGT. Here the CDR3 reads CASSYREPRGTDTQYF. The CDR3 DNA sequence: TGTGCCAGCAGTTACCGGGAACCGAGGGGCACAGATACGCAGTATTTT.

The sample holds many counts of this clonotype. V and J are TRBV7-6 and TRBJ1-1, with D possibly TRBD1 on 5 matching bases. Germline loops: CDR1 SGHVS, CDR2 FNYEAQ. Between the trimmed V and J ends, which lost 1 base and 3 bases, there was a span of 12 bases. The CDR3 runs to 15 residues. In DNA form, the CDR3 reads TGTGCCAGCAGCTTAGATGGGGGGAGGGACACTGAAGCTTTCTTT. Protein sequence: CASSLDGGRDTEAFF.

This clonotype has just a few counts. V usage is TRBV5-4 and J usage is TRBJ2-1; possibly TRBD2 for D (7 bases). The germline V and J ends were trimmed by 6 bases and 7 bases, with 17 bases remaining between them. Per the germline V gene, CDR1 is SGHNT and CDR2 is YYREEE (reference sequence). This CDR3 has 14 amino acids. The CDR3 spells CASTSRGGPNEQFF. In DNA, the CDR3 is TGTGCCAGCACCTCAAGGGGGGGCCCGAATGAGCAGTTCTTC. The whole variable domain, filled in from reference TRBV5-4 and TRBJ2-1, reads ETGVTQSPTHLIKTRGQQVTLRCSSQSGHNTVSWYQQALGQGPQFIFQYYREEENGRGNFPPRFSGLQFPNYSSELNVNALELDDSALYLCASTSRGGPNEQFFGPGTRLTVL.